This TCR beta chain was observed in a study of T cells in Graves' hyperthyroidism and ophthalmopathy. Study results and caveats: Also found in blood were most expanded thyroid clonotypes above 0.001. A model of 13 V-J pairs discriminated ophthalmopathy from stable hyperthyroidism.

Patients showing uncontrolled infection, other autoimmune disease, pregnancy or lactation were ineligible. TCR beta CDR3 region amplification was performed from RNA transcripts. HTBI primers were used for first-round RT-PCR of the TCR CDR3. One entry per CDR3 protein results from TCRdb running MiXCR on the multiplex PCR reads. The sample includes fewer than 900,000 distinct CDR3 sequences, roughly a sixth seen only once; the top ten take roughly a sixth. This clonotype was found many times. What it binds is unknown. The V segment lost 3 bases and the J segment 5 bases; nucleotides outside the gene matches: 6. The CDR3 is 14 amino acids. Per the germline V gene, CDR1 is KGHSH and CDR2 is LQKENI.

The sequence came from a woman in her 50s with Graves' hyperthyroidism that later progressed to Graves' ophthalmopathy. Sequencing input: blood. V gene TRBV18 combines with J gene TRBJ2-7; 8 bases are a match to TRBD1. CDR3 amino acids: CASSPSGQGHEQYF. The CDR3 region has the DNA TGTGCCAGCTCACCCTCAGGACAGGGCCACGAGCAGTACTTC.